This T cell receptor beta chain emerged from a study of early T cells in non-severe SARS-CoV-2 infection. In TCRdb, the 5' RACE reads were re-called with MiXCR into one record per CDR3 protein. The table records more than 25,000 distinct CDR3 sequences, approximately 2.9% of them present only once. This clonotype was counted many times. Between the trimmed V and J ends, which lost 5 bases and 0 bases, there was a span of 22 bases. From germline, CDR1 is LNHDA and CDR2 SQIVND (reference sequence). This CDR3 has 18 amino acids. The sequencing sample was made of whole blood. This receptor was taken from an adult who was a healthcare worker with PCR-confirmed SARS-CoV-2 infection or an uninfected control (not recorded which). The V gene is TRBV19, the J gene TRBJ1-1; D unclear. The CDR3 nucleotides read TGTGCCAGTAGTCCTGGGGTATGGCAGGCCAAAATGAACACTGAAGCTTTCTTT. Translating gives CASSPGVWQAKMNTEAFF.